This T cell receptor (beta chain) was sequenced in a study of blood T cell repertoires in COVID-19. In its sample, this clone was seen once. Original processing methods: Researchers report that nucleated cell counts were estimated from reference gene primer amplification. TCRdb's copy holds only in-frame clones and misses some; the assay was immunoSEQ multiplex PCR. V and J calls and clone size are copied from that table; D and trimming were computed from the DNA. The repertoire holds around 50,000 clones, with around 89% as singletons. V shed 0 bases and J shed 0 bases, with 12 bases lying between them. CDR1 is LGHDT and CDR2 is YNNKEL in the germline V gene (reference sequence). The CDR3 length is 16 residues.

The V and J genes are TRBV3-1 (or the pseudogene TRBV3-2) and TRBJ2-7; D is possibly TRBD2 (6 bases). The sequence came from a man aged 50 to 59 with active COVID-19. The sequencing input was peripheral blood. CDR3 loop: CASSQELAVRSYEQYF. CDR3 DNA: TGTGCCAGCAGCCAAGAGTTAGCGGTGCGCTCCTACGAGCAGTACTTC.